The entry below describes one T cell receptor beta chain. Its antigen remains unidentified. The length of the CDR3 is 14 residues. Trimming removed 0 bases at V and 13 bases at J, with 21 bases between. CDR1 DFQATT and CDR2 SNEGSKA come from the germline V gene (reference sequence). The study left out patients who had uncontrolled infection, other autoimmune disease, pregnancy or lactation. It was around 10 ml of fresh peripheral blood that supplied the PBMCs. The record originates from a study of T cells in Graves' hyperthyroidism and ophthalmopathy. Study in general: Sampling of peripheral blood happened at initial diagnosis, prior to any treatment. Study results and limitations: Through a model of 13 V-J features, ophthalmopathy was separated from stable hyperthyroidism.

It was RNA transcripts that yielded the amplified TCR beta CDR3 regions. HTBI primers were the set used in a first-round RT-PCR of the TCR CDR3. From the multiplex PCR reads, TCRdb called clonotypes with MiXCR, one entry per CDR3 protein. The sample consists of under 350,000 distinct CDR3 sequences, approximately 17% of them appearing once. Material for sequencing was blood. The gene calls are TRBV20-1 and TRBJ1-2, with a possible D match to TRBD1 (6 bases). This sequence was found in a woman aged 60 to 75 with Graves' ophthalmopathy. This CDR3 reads CSARDGGANTYCTF. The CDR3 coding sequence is TGCAGTGCTAGAGACGGGGGCGCCAATACTTACTGCACCTTC.